The source of this TCR beta chain is a study of cytotoxic CD8 clonotypes in ibrutinib-treated CLL. Notes on the study in general: Sustained-remission patients were sampled at one set of times and progressing patients at different ones.

The table came from immunoSEQ multiplex PCR; TCRdb's copy has only in-frame clones and leaves some out. The table records about 130,000 clones, 79% of them present only once. The V end was cut by 3 bases, the J end by 0 bases, with 8 bases between. Germline lookup yields CDR1 GTSNPN and CDR2 SVGIG (reference sequence). The CDR3 runs to 13 residues. Cryopreserved PBMCs provided roughly 2 micrograms of genomic DNA for the TCR beta libraries. Remarks on this clone: Its specificity is unknown.

The TCR comes from a human donor with chronic lymphocytic leukemia. The material sequenced was PBMCs, taken after 12 months of ibrutinib treatment. V is TRBV30 and J is TRBJ1-1; D gene uncertain. The CDR3 coding sequence is TGTGCCTGGAGGCGTTTGCTGAACACTGAAGCTTTCTTT. This codes for CAWRRLLNTEAFF.